The 11 T cell receptor beta chains reported below all come from one sample, sequenced in a study of T-cell reconstitution after alpha-beta-depleted transplantation in children. This sample's TCRbeta library carried unique molecular identifier barcodes. In TCRdb, the PCR reads were re-called with MiXCR into one record per CDR3 protein. The table lists about 240,000 distinct CDR3 sequences, around 13% of them singletons, with 2% to 3% in the top ten. This specimen was PBMCs from the stem cell graft donor, taken from the stem cell graft. These receptors all come from a human donor who donated a stem cell graft to a child with acute lymphoblastic leukemia.

This chain connects TRBV6-1 to TRBJ2-3, with 8 bases lining up with TRBD1. Germline V gene data show CDR1 as MNHNS and CDR2 as SASEGT. V shed 7 bases and J 1 base; nucleotides not matched to a gene: 4. The CDR3 spans 14 residues. The CDR3 protein is CASTRGLGTDTQYF. The CDR3 DNA follows: TGTGCCAGCACCAGGGGGCTCGGCACAGATACGCAGTATTTT.

This clonotype was found many times. The V and J genes are TRBV29-1 and TRBJ2-7; 8 nucleotides agree with TRBD1. CDR1 is SQVTM and CDR2 is ANQGSEA in the germline V gene. J gave up 0 bases and V 6 bases, and 7 bases lay outside the gene matches. This CDR3 comprises 14 residues. Here the CDR3 reads CSVDWTGSSYEQYF. CDR3 DNA: TGCAGCGTGGATTGGACAGGGAGCTCCTACGAGCAGTACTTC.

The rearrangement joins TRBV5-1 to TRBJ1-1; D may be TRBD1 (6 bases). The CDR3 is made up of 14 amino acids. CDR1 SGHRS and CDR2 YFSETQ come from the germline V gene. The V and J ends lost 0 bases and 6 bases respectively, with 12 bases between them. The CDR3 protein is CASSLEGDWAEAFF. The DNA of the CDR3 is TGCGCCAGCAGCTTGGAGGGGGATTGGGCTGAAGCTTTCTTT.

In its sample, this clonotype was seen many times. This chain links TRBV7-8 with TRBJ2-1, with TRBD2 as a possible D gene (5 bases). Trimming stripped 2 bases from V and 7 bases from J, with 12 bases between. The CDR3 spans 14 residues. The germline gives CDR1 SGHVS, CDR2 FQNEAQ. CDR3 region: CASSLSSRGNEQFF. The CDR3 DNA is TGTGCCAGCAGCTTATCTAGCCGAGGAAATGAGCAGTTCTTC.

This clonotype was counted at least ten times. This chain joins TRBV10-3 and TRBJ1-1, with D maybe TRBD1 (5 bases). V was cut by 10 bases and J by 10 bases, with 16 bases left in between. Germline loops: CDR1 ENHRY, CDR2 SYGVKD. This CDR3 spans 11 amino acids. CDR3 in amino acids: CASLGAFGAFF. For the CDR3, the DNA is TGTGCCAGTCTCGGGGCCTTCGGAGCTTTCTTT.

The CDR3 here is CASSWLTGATYEQYF. CDR3 coding DNA: TGTGCCAGCAGCTGGCTGACAGGGGCTACCTACGAGCAGTACTTC. The chain has TRBV7-9 and TRBJ2-7; the match to TRBD1 covers 8 bases. The germline V gene has CDR1 SEHNR and CDR2 FQNEAQ (reference sequence). V was clipped by 4 bases and J by 2 bases; unmatched bases: 7. The CDR3 has 15 amino acids.

In this sample, this clonotype turned up many times. The chain has TRBV7-9 and TRBJ1-1, with D uncertain. The V gene lost 0 bases and the J gene lost 5 bases, with 4 bases spanning the gap. This CDR3 is 12 amino acids long. CDR1 SEHNR and CDR2 FQNEAQ come from the germline V gene (reference sequence). The chain's CDR3 is CASSLAETEAFF. The DNA of the CDR3 is TGTGCCAGCAGCTTAGCGGAAACTGAAGCTTTCTTT. The full variable domain, completed using reference TRBV7-9 and TRBJ1-1, is DTGVSQNPRHKITKRGQNVTFRCDPISEHNRLYWYRQTLGQGPEFLTYFQNEAQLEKSRLLSDRFSAERPKGSFSTLEIQRTEQGDSAMYLCASSLAETEAFFGQGTRLTVV.

Many counts were recorded for this clonotype. This chain joins TRBV7-2 and TRBJ1-5; 11 nucleotides line up with TRBD1. With V trimmed by 4 bases and J by 3 bases, 5 bases remained unmatched. The CDR3 has 16 residues. Germline assignment: CDR1 SGHTA and CDR2 FQGNSA. Here the CDR3 DNA reads TGTGCCAGCAGCTCGGGACAGGGGGAGTTCAATCAGCCCCAGCATTTT. Its translation is CASSSGQGEFNQPQHF.

This clonotype was counted between two and nine times. The V gene is TRBV10-3, the J gene TRBJ2-7; 8 bases map to TRBD1. The V segment lost 4 bases and the J segment 4 bases; nucleotides outside the gene matches: 12. The CDR3 is 16 residues long. Germline V CDR1 and CDR2: ENHRY, SYGVKD. CDR3 in DNA: TGTGCCATCAGTGGAATGAAACAGGGGGTGAAGTACGAGCAGTACTTC. Its protein product is CAISGMKQGVKYEQYF.

This clonotype came up many times. CDR3 region: CATSRAQRGDEQFF. The CDR3 coding sequence is TGTGCCACCAGCAGAGCTCAAAGAGGAGATGAGCAGTTCTTC. The chain recombines TRBV15 with TRBJ2-1; D is uncertain. CDR3 length: 14 residues. Germline-derived CDR1 and CDR2 are LNHNV and YYDKDF (reference sequence). Trimming cost V 1 base and J 8 bases, with 12 bases left between them.

In this sample, this clonotype turned up many times. The chain is built from TRBV5-1 and TRBJ2-2, with 7 bases aligning to TRBD1. Germline-derived CDR1 and CDR2 are SGHRS and YFSETQ. The CDR3 extends over 14 amino acids. The V gene end was trimmed by 4 bases and the J gene end by 4 bases; junction bases not matched to a gene: 4. The CDR3 loop is CASSDREITGELFF. The CDR3 coding sequence is TGCGCCAGCAGCGACAGGGAGATCACCGGGGAGCTGTTTTTT.